This T cell receptor beta chain was documented in a study of Ad26.COV2.S vaccination and SARS-CoV-2 variants. Study-wide points: Measurements of TCR breadth and depth may have given underestimates of the total T cell responses. Comparable non-spike TCR breadth was observed in vaccine and placebo recipients.

The CDR3 totals 13 residues. V lost 6 bases, J lost 12 bases, and 10 bases stayed unmatched. CDR1 is MDHEN, CDR2 SYDVKM, per germline. This clone was seen only once. Antigen unknown. The treatment was: some 19 received Ad26.COV2.S at low or high dose, single or two shots; a few received placebo; per-sample allocation not given. Collection of samples fell on day 63 after the first vaccine or placebo injection. The assay was immunoSEQ multiplex PCR, and TCRdb's table has in-frame clones only and misses some. The sample has 440,000 or so clones, 80% to 95% seen once; the top ten hold under 4.5%. V and J are TRBV28 and TRBJ1-2, with 10 bases matching TRBD1. The receptor's source is a person between 18 and 65 years old who received the Ad26.COV2.S COVID-19 vaccine or a placebo. Specimen: peripheral blood, collected in a trial of Ad26.COV2.S vaccine versus placebo. This CDR3 is CASRTDRGQIDTF. CDR3 in DNA: TGTGCCAGCAGAACTGACAGGGGGCAGATTGACACCTTC.